This T cell receptor beta chain was retrieved from a study of cytomegalovirus exposure and HLA in healthy donors. This CDR3 has 18 residues. V lost 0 bases and J 6 bases, leaving 21 bases between the germline ends. Germline CDR1 SGDLS, CDR2 YYNGEE. Some clones are missing from TCRdb's copy, which holds only in-frame ones; the method was immunoSEQ multiplex PCR. The sample shows 160,000 or so clones, 84% of them seen only once. Sequencing was done on a sample of PBMCs. The TCR was taken from a man aged 25 to 45 in good health and CMV-seropositive. The V gene is TRBV9, the J gene TRBJ2-2, with a possible D match to TRBD2 (6 bases). CDR3 nucleotides: TGTGCCAGCAGCGTAGGCCCTGCGGGGAAAAATGAACCCGGGGAGCTGTTTTTT. This encodes CASSVGPAGKNEPGELFF.